Listed here are 7 T cell receptor beta chains from one sample, sequenced in a study of control samples from healthy donors and cancer patients (dated by TCRdb to about 2020). Libraries were built with the immunoSEQ multiplex PCR assay. The table was pulled from immuneACCESS by TCRdb, which kept in-frame rearrangements only. Such tables lose some clones; where checked, under half of the loss comes from unresolved V genes, and the rest has no known cause. Here the sample has some 100,000 clones; 88% occur a single time. Over 12% of the sample goes to the ten largest clones. Specimen: blood. These receptors came from a young man in good health.

J is TRBJ2-7 and V is TRBV13; D is perhaps TRBD2 (6 bases). The CDR3 spans 14 residues. The V end lost 5 bases, the J end lost 3 bases, and 14 bases lay between the germline ends. From germline, CDR1 is PRHDT and CDR2 FYEKMQ (reference sequence). The CDR3 is CASSQGGVNYEQYF. In DNA form, the CDR3 reads TGTGCCAGCAGCCAGGGAGGAGTTAACTACGAGCAGTACTTC.

This rearrangement joins TRBV24-1 to TRBJ2-3; 10 bases agree with TRBD2. CDR1 is KGHDR, CDR2 SFDVKD, per germline. There are 14 residues in the CDR3. V shed 2 bases, J shed 11 bases, and the junction held 6 bases outside the gene matches. Here the CDR3 reads CATSDYPSGRGQYF. In DNA form, the CDR3 reads TGTGCCACCAGTGATTACCCTAGCGGGAGAGGGCAGTATTTT.

About this clone itself: The junction shows a germline mismatch at one end, possibly a read error. CDR3 in amino acids: CATLWTGTLNF. As DNA, the CDR3 is TGTGCCACCCTATGGACAGGGACCTTGAATTTT. The chain carries TRBV19 and TRBJ2-3, with 8 bases lining up with TRBD1. The CDR3 totals 11 residues. In germline, CDR1 is LNHDA, CDR2 SQIVND (reference sequence). The entire variable domain, with the rest obtained from reference TRBV19 and TRBJ2-3, is as follows: DGGITQSPKYLFRKEGQNVTLSCEQNLNHDAMYWYRQDPGQGLRLIYYSQIVNDFQKGDIAEGYSVSREKKESFPLTVTSAQKNPTAFYLCATLWTGTLNFGPGTRLTVL.

The genes are TRBV30 and TRBJ2-7; 7 nucleotides line up with TRBD1. V was pared by 2 bases and J by 6 bases, with 10 bases of the junction left unmatched. This CDR3 is 14 amino acids long. Germline CDR1 is GTSNPN and CDR2 is SVGIG (reference sequence). The CDR3 is CAWSLKAGGFEQYF. In DNA form, the CDR3 reads TGTGCCTGGAGTTTGAAGGCAGGGGGATTCGAGCAGTACTTC.

The chain links TRBV27 to TRBJ2-2, with 8 bases fitting TRBD1. The CDR3 sequence is 16 residues long. In germline, CDR1 is MNHEY, CDR2 SMNVEV (reference sequence). The J segment lost 8 bases and the V segment lost 6 bases, leaving 14 bases of the junction unmatched. The CDR3 DNA follows: TGTGCCAGCAGGGGCCCGGTGTCAGGGGGCGGTGGGGAGCTGTTTTTT. Protein product: CASRGPVSGGGGELFF.

CDR3: CASSAPPGQALGEQYF. CDR3 sequence (DNA): TGTGCCAGCAGCGCACCGCCGGGACAGGCATTGGGGGAGCAGTACTTC. This chain joins TRBV7-9 and TRBJ2-7, with 8 bases fitting TRBD1. The V segment lost 5 bases and the J segment 7 bases; nucleotides outside the gene matches: 16. There are 16 residues in the CDR3. Germline lookup yields CDR1 SEHNR and CDR2 FQNEAQ (reference sequence).

The chain combines TRBV11-3 with TRBJ2-2; 9 bases are a match to TRBD2. V lost 5 bases, J lost 3 bases, and 7 bases stayed unmatched. Germline V CDR1 and CDR2: SGHNT, YENEEA. This CDR3 spans 16 amino acids. The chain's CDR3 is CASSPLGTSHTGELFF. The CDR3 bases are TGTGCCAGCAGCCCCCTTGGGACTAGCCACACCGGGGAGCTGTTTTTT.